The 25 T cell receptor beta chains below come from one sample, sequenced in a study of T cells in Graves' hyperthyroidism and ophthalmopathy. Authors of the study amplified TCR beta CDR3 regions from RNA transcripts. A set of HTBI primers served as the primers for a first-round RT-PCR of the TCR CDR3. TCRdb re-derived calls from the multiplex PCR reads in MiXCR, one entry per CDR3 protein. The table includes approximately 98,000 distinct CDR3 sequences, about 40% detected once. The sequenced material came from peripheral blood or thyroid tissue (not recorded which). The receptors come from a woman aged 30 to 39 with Graves' hyperthyroidism.

There are many counts of this clonotype. This rearrangement joins TRBV4-1 to TRBJ1-1; D is unresolved. CDR3 length: 13 residues. Per the germline V gene, CDR1 is MGHRA and CDR2 is YSYEKL. The V end lost 0 bases, the J end lost 5 bases, and 7 bases lay between the germline ends. The CDR3 region has the DNA TGCGCCAGCAGCCAAGACGTCCGAACTGAAGCTTTCTTT. It translates to CASSQDVRTEAFF.

This clonotype was observed at least ten times. The rearrangement joins TRBV5-1 to TRBJ2-2, with D possibly called TRBD1 or TRBD2 (5 bases each). This CDR3 has 15 amino acids. Germline loops: CDR1 SGHRS, CDR2 YFSETQ. Trimming took off 3 bases at V and 1 base at J, with 10 bases between the two ends. CDR3 sequence: CASSWGRRNTGELFF. CDR3 nucleotide sequence: TGCGCCAGCAGCTGGGGACGGCGGAACACCGGGGAGCTGTTTTTT.

This clonotype appeared many times. The chain carries TRBV7-6 and TRBJ2-5; D perhaps matches TRBD1 (6 bases). The CDR3 contains 14 residues. Between the trimmed V and J ends, which lost 5 bases and 3 bases, there was a span of 13 bases. The germline V gene has CDR1 SGHVS and CDR2 FNYEAQ. This CDR3 is CASSRSDRKETQYF. In DNA, the CDR3 is TGTGCCAGCAGCCGGTCTGACAGGAAAGAGACCCAGTACTTC.

This clonotype was seen ten or more times. J is TRBJ1-2 and V is TRBV5-1, with 8 bases fitting TRBD1. The V segment lost 7 bases and the J segment 8 bases; nucleotides outside the gene matches: 7. The CDR3 consists of 12 residues. Germline CDR1 SGHRS, CDR2 YFSETQ. This chain's CDR3 is CASYDRGRGYTF. The CDR3 coding sequence is TGCGCCAGCTATGACAGGGGACGGGGCTACACCTTC.

V is TRBV7-2 and J is TRBJ2-7, with TRBD1 as a possible D gene (5 bases). The ends were cut back, 5 bases at V and 2 bases at J, with 13 bases in the middle. The germline V gene has CDR1 SGHTA and CDR2 FQGNSA. The CDR3 covers 14 residues. The chain's CDR3 is CASSDPQGTYEQYF. The CDR3 bases are TGTGCCAGCAGCGATCCCCAGGGCACCTACGAGCAGTACTTC.

This clonotype was detected ten times or more. V usage is TRBV11-2 and J usage is TRBJ1-1, with D possibly being TRBD1 (6 bases). The CDR3 covers 13 residues. Germline V gene sequence: CDR1 SGHAT, CDR2 FQNNGV. V was clipped by 5 bases and J by 11 bases, with 18 bases between them. The CDR3 protein is CASSRPAGQGAFF. The CDR3, as DNA: TGTGCCAGCAGCCGACCAGCCGGCCAGGGGGCTTTCTTT.

This clonotype was counted ten times or more. The rearrangement uses TRBV12-3 or TRBV12-4 and TRBJ2-2; possibly TRBD2 for D (6 bases). CDR3 size: 16 residues. V lost 3 bases to trimming and J lost 5 bases, with 16 bases between them. CDR3 DNA: TGTGCCAGCAGTTTGAGGGCGGGATACGGTACCGGGGAGCTGTTTTTT. Its translation: CASSLRAGYGTGELFF.

CDR3 protein: CSARDIGTGDETQYF. The CDR3 DNA follows: TGCAGTGCTAGAGATATCGGGACAGGGGATGAGACCCAGTACTTC. This rearrangement joins TRBV20-1 to TRBJ2-5; the match to TRBD1 covers 10 bases. This CDR3 spans 15 amino acids. V shed 0 bases and J 5 bases; nucleotides not matched to a gene: 6. CDR1 and CDR2 (germline): DFQATT, SNEGSKA (reference sequence).

This clonotype showed up many times. The chain couples TRBV20-1 to TRBJ1-6; D ambiguous. The V and J ends lost 5 bases and 8 bases respectively, with 10 bases between them. This CDR3 is 12 amino acids long. Germline CDR1 and CDR2: DFQATT and SNEGSKA (reference sequence). The CDR3 DNA reads as TGCAGTGCTCTCAGACCCCATTCACCCCTCCACTTT. As protein: CSALRPHSPLHF.

The V and J genes are TRBV12-5 and TRBJ1-5; D is unresolved. Germline-derived CDR1 and CDR2 are LGHNT and FRNRAP. CDR3 length equals 12 residues. Trimming shortened V by 2 bases and J by 5 bases, and 4 bases separated the two germline ends. CDR3 in amino acids: CASGLRYQPQHF. CDR3 sequence (DNA): TGTGCTAGTGGTTTGAGGTATCAGCCCCAGCATTTT.

The chain carries TRBV12-3 or TRBV12-4 and TRBJ1-5, with D possibly TRBD1 on 5 matching bases. Between the trimmed V and J ends, which lost 6 bases and 11 bases, there was a span of 17 bases. The CDR3 contains 13 residues. CDR3 sequence: CASRPGWYETQHF. CDR3 coding DNA: TGTGCCAGCAGACCAGGGTGGTACGAGACCCAGCATTTT.

This clonotype was observed at least ten times. V and J are TRBV4-1 and TRBJ1-2; perhaps TRBD1 as D (6 bases). Germline V gives CDR1 MGHRA, CDR2 YSYEKL. The V gene lost 2 bases and the J gene lost 1 base, with 17 bases spanning the gap. CDR3 length: 17 residues. This CDR3 is CASSQTFGAGVNYGYTF. The CDR3 DNA sequence: TGCGCCAGCAGCCAAACCTTTGGGGCAGGGGTTAACTATGGCTACACCTTC.

There are many counts of this clonotype. The chain employs TRBV6-1 and TRBJ2-3, with D possibly being TRBD1 (6 bases). In germline, CDR1 is MNHNS, CDR2 SASEGT. This CDR3 has 16 amino acids. The V end was cut by 2 bases, the J end by 2 bases, with 14 bases between. This CDR3 reads CASSEFDRTDTDTQYF. In nucleotides, the CDR3 is TGTGCCAGCAGTGAATTCGACAGGACCGACACAGATACGCAGTATTTT.

This clonotype was seen many times. The chain carries TRBV6-1 and TRBJ1-5, with TRBD1 identical over 7 bases. CDR3 length: 14 amino acids. V shed 4 bases, J shed 2 bases, and the junction held 2 bases outside the gene matches. Germline lookup yields CDR1 MNHNS and CDR2 SASEGT. CDR3 amino acids: CASSGDSGNQPQHF. Here the CDR3 DNA reads TGTGCCAGCAGTGGGGACAGTGGCAATCAGCCCCAGCATTTT.

The rearrangement uses TRBV10-2 and TRBJ1-2; D unclear. Germline V gene data show CDR1 as WSHSY and CDR2 as SAAADI. The CDR3 is 14 residues long. With 2 bases removed from V and 2 bases from J, the gap between germline ends came to 9 bases. The CDR3 sequence is CASSENGWNYGYTF. The CDR3 DNA sequence: TGCGCCAGCAGTGAGAACGGGTGGAACTATGGCTACACCTTC.

As to this clonotype: This CDR3 is missing its conserved last phenylalanine or tryptophan, likely due to a read error. CDR3 sequence reads: CASSWDSYNQPQYL. CDR3 coding DNA: TGTGCCAGCAGTTGGGACAGCTACAATCAGCCCCAGTATCTT. This chain links TRBV6-1 with TRBJ1-5, with 7 positions matching TRBD1. The J call may be in error: the DNA end matches TRBJ2-3 better. The length of the CDR3 is 14 residues. Germline V lookup: CDR1 MNHNS, CDR2 SASEGT.

The table lists this clonotype with many counts. The chain combines TRBV24-1 with TRBJ2-3; TRBD2 matches at 7 bases. The CDR3 extends over 14 amino acids. J was trimmed by 3 bases and V by 5 bases; bases with no gene match: 4. Looked up from germline, CDR1 is KGHDR and CDR2 is SFDVKD. CDR3 DNA sequence: TGTGCCACCAGTGGGGCTAGCGGTACAGATACGCAGTATTTT. Encoded protein: CATSGASGTDTQYF.

The table lists this clonotype with many counts. The chain joins TRBV12-3 or TRBV12-4 to TRBJ2-3, with a possible D match to TRBD2 (6 bases). V was cut by 5 bases and J by 2 bases, with 8 bases left in between. CDR3 size: 13 residues. This CDR3 is CASSREFTDTQYF. As DNA, the CDR3 is TGTGCCAGCAGTCGGGAGTTCACAGATACGCAGTATTTT.

This chain uses TRBV19 with TRBJ2-5, with D unclear. CDR3 length equals 12 residues. Trimming left V 11 bases short and J 2 bases short, with 12 bases between. Per the germline V gene, CDR1 is LNHDA and CDR2 is SQIVND (reference sequence). CDR3 in DNA: TGTGCCTGTCCGAAAACGCAAGAGACCCAGTACTTC. This gives the protein CACPKTQETQYF. Full variable domain (missing parts from reference TRBV19 and TRBJ2-5): DGGITQSPKYLFRKEGQNVTLSCEQNLNHDAMYWYRQDPGQGLRLIYYSQIVNDFQKGDIAEGYSVSREKKESFPLTVTSAQKNPTAFYLCACPKTQETQYFGPGTRLLVL.

This chain joins TRBV7-9 and TRBJ2-3; TRBD1 is a possible D gene (6 bases). In germline, CDR1 is SEHNR, CDR2 FQNEAQ (reference sequence). Trimming took 5 bases from V and 2 from J, leaving 23 bases between them. The CDR3 has 18 residues. The CDR3 nucleotides read TGTGCCAGCAGCCGTCTCACAGGGACCCCTGAATACACAGATACGCAGTATTTT. It yields the protein CASSRLTGTPEYTDTQYF. Using reference TRBV7-9 and TRBJ2-3 for the parts outside the CDR3, the full variable domain is DTGVSQNPRHKITKRGQNVTFRCDPISEHNRLYWYRQTLGQGPEFLTYFQNEAQLEKSRLLSDRFSAERPKGSFSTLEIQRTEQGDSAMYLCASSRLTGTPEYTDTQYFGPGTRLTVL.

In this sample, this clonotype turned up many times. The chain uses TRBV5-8 and TRBJ2-5, with TRBD1 as a possible D gene (5 bases). V gave up 2 bases and J gave up 3 bases, with 8 bases separating them. The CDR3 is 13 residues long. Germline V CDR1 and CDR2: SGHTS, YDEGEE. The CDR3 DNA sequence: TGTGCCAGCAGCTTCAGGGTAGAAGAGACCCAGTACTTC. It specifies CASSFRVEETQYF.

The chain's CDR3 is CASRGTGDYQPQHF. CDR3 in DNA: TGTGCCAGCAGAGGGACAGGGGATTATCAGCCCCAGCATTTT. The rearrangement links TRBV2 to TRBJ1-5; 10 bases line up with TRBD1. Germline V gene data show CDR1 as SNHLY and CDR2 as FYNNEI. Unmatched junction bases numbered 4, after V lost 6 bases and J lost 5 bases. This CDR3 has 14 amino acids.

Details on this clonotype: The conserved closing phenylalanine or tryptophan is absent in this CDR3, likely reflecting a read error. V gene TRBV2 combines with J gene TRBJ2-7; D might be TRBD1 or TRBD2, each matching 5 bases. CDR3 size: 14 residues. Per the germline V gene, CDR1 is SNHLY and CDR2 is FYNNEI. CDR3 sequence reads: CVSNGAETTYEQYS. The DNA of the CDR3 is TGTGTCAGCAACGGGGCAGAAACTACCTACGAGCAGTACTCC.

This clonotype was detected many times. This chain links TRBV20-1 with TRBJ2-5; D is perhaps TRBD1 or TRBD2 (5 bases each). The CDR3 loop spans 13 amino acids. V lost 5 bases and J 2 bases, leaving 12 bases between the germline ends. Germline CDR1 reads DFQATT; CDR2 reads SNEGSKA (reference sequence). CDR3 sequence reads: CSAARDAQETQYF. The CDR3 DNA reads as TGCAGTGCTGCCCGGGACGCGCAAGAGACCCAGTACTTC.

This clonotype has only one observation. The CDR3 carries no conserved terminal phenylalanine or tryptophan, so it likely arises from a read error. No DNA is shown, since the ends of the CDR3 on it are uncertain; the CDR3 is the one TCRdb lists. The chain carries TRBV10-3 and TRBJ1-5; the D call in the table, TRBD1, was not verified against the DNA. The germline CDR1 and CDR2 sequences are ENHRY and SYGVKD. The CDR3 spans 17 residues, counting both ends. CDR3 residues: CASSYSQGPLSNQPRHL.